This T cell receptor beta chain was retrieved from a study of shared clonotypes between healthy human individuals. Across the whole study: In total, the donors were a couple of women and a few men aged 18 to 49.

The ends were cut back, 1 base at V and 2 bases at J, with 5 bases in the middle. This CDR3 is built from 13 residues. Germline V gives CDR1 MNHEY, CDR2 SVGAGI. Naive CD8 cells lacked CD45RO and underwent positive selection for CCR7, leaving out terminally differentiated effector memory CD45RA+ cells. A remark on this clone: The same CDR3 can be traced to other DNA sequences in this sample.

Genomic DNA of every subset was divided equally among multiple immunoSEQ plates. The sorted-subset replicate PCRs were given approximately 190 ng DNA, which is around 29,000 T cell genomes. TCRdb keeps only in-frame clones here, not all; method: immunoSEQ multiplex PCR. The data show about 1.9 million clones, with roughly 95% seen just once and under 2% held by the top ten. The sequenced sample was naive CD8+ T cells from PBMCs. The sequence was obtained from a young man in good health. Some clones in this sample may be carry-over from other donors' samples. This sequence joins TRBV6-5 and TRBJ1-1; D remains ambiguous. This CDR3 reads CASSYLGNTEAFF. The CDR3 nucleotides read TGTGCCAGCAGTTACTTAGGTAACACTGAAGCTTTCTTT.